The clone carrying this T cell receptor beta chain was counted a few times. Its target is not known. Ophthalmopathic donors had moderate-to-severe activity, CAS ≥3 and NOSPECS ≥4, with disease that had lasted under 3 months. Amplification from RNA transcripts yielded the TCR beta CDR3 regions. HTBI-primed RT-PCR formed the first round, and a multiplex PCR formed the second. TCRdb reprocessed the multiplex PCR reads via MiXCR and lists one record per CDR3 protein. The sample contains almost 750,000 distinct CDR3 sequences, around 40% of which appear only once. This sample stems from a study of Graves' ophthalmopathy and Graves' hyperthyroidism. Study outcomes and limitations: Blood also harbored most expanded thyroid clonotypes above 0.001 frequency. The model's prediction of ophthalmopathy progression had roughly 71% sensitivity and roughly 72% specificity.

The sequencing sample was made of peripheral blood. The TCR sequence derives from an adult man with Graves' ophthalmopathy.

The CDR3 sequence: CASSPSPRNYNSPLHF. In DNA form, the CDR3 reads TGTGCCAGCAGTCCAAGCCCCCGTAACTATAATTCACCCCTCCACTTT. This chain joins TRBV2 and TRBJ1-6; D ambiguous. V shed 5 bases and J shed 3 bases, with 14 bases lying between them. The CDR3 covers 16 residues. Germline CDR1 SNHLY, CDR2 FYNNEI. The whole variable domain, filled in from reference TRBV2 and TRBJ1-6, reads EPEVTQTPSHQVTQMGQEVILRCVPISNHLYFYWYRQILGQKVEFLVSFYNNEISEKSEIFDDQFSVERPDGSNFTLKIRSTKLEDSAMYFCASSPSPRNYNSPLHFGNGTRLTVT.